This T cell receptor beta chain was captured in a study of cytomegalovirus exposure and HLA in healthy donors. At the level of the study: An early release of data contained approximately 80 million unique TCRs, which came from HLA-typed donors.

Whole-study results and caveats: Reportedly, TCR beta sequences accurately predicted HLA-A and HLA-B alleles in most subjects. CMV serostatus was the only recorded immune exposure for donors. TCR beta sequences numbering 15,000 to 20,000 were associated with HLA alleles at 0.05 false discovery rate in a later analysis.

In regard to this clone: Antigen unknown.

The PCR made use of 60 Vbeta and 13 Jbeta primers. The repertoire was sequenced with immunoSEQ multiplex PCR; TCRdb's copy has only in-frame clones and lacks some. The sample has 70,000 or so clones; the top ten hold roughly 5%. This CDR3 comprises 14 residues. V was shortened by 4 bases and J by 2 bases, with 8 bases between the two germline ends. CDR1 is MNHEY, CDR2 SMNVEV, per germline (reference sequence). The sequenced sample consisted of PBMCs. This clonotype was sampled from a man between 40 and 49 years old in good health and CMV-seronegative. The chain combines TRBV27 with TRBJ2-2, with D tentatively TRBD1 (5 bases). CDR3 protein: CASSWTFNTGELFF. The CDR3 DNA is TGTGCCAGCAGTTGGACATTCAACACCGGGGAGCTGTTTTTT.